The clone carrying this T cell receptor beta chain was recorded a few times. CDR1 and CDR2 (germline): KGHDR, SFDVKD. J gave up 6 bases and V 4 bases, and 4 bases lay outside the gene matches. There are 14 residues in the CDR3. This entry is derived from a study of blood T cell repertoires in COVID-19. This table comes from immunoSEQ multiplex PCR, and its TCRdb copy is limited to in-frame clones, with some not included. Here the sample spans fewer than 200,000 clones, around 83% being singletons. The sequence was obtained from a woman in her sixties or seventies with COVID-19, enrolled during active disease. The sequencing input was peripheral blood. V is TRBV24-1 and J is TRBJ1-5; 8 bases line up with TRBD1. CDR3 in amino acids: CATSESGGGQPQHF. The CDR3 bases are TGTGCCACCAGTGAGTCAGGGGGCGGTCAGCCCCAGCATTTT.